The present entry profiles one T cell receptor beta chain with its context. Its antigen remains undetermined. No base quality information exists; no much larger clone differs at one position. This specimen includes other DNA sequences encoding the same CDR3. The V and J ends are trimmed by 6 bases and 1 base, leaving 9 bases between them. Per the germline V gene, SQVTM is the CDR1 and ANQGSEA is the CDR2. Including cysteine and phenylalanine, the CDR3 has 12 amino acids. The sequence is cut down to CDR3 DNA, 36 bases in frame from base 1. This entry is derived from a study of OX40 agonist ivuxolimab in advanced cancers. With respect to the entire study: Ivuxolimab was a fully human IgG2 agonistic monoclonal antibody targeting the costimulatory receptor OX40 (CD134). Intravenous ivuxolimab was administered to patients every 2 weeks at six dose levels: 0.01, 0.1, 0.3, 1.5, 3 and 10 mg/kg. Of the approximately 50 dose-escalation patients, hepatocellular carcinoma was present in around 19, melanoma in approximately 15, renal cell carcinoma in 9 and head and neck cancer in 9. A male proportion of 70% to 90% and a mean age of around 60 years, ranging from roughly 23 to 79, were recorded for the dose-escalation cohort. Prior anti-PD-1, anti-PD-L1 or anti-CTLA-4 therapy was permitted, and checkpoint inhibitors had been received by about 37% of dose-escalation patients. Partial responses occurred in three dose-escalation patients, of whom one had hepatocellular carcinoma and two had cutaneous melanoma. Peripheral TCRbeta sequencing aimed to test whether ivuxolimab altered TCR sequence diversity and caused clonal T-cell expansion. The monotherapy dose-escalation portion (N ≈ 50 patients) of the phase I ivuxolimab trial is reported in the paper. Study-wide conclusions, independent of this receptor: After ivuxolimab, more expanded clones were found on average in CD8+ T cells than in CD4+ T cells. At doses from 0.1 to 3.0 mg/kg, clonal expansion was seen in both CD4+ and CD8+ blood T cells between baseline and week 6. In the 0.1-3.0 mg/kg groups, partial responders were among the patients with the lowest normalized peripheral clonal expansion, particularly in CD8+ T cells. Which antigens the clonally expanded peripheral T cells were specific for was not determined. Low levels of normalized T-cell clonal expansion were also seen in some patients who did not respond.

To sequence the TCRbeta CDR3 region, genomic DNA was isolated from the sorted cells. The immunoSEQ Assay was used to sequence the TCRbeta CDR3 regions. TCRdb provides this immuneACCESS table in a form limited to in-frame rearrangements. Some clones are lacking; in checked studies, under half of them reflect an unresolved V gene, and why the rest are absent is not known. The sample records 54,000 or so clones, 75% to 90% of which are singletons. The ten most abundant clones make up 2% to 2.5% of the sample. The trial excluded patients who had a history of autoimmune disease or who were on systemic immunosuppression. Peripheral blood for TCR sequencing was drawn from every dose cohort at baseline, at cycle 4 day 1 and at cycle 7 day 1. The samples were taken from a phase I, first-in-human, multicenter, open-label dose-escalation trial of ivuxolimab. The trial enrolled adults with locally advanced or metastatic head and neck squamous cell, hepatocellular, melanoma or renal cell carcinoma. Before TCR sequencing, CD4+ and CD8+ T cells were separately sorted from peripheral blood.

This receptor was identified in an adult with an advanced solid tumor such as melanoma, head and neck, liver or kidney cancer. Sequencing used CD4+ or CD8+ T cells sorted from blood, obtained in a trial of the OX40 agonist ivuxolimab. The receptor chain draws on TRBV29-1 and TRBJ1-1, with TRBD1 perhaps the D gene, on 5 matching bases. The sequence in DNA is TGCAGCGTCGGGGGAGGGAACACTGAAGCTTTCTTT. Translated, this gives CSVGGGNTEAFF.